The 22 T cell receptor beta chains below all came from one sample that was sequenced in a study of cytomegalovirus exposure and HLA in healthy donors. Researchers ran the PCR with 60 Vbeta and 13 Jbeta primers. Using immunoSEQ multiplex PCR, the repertoire was profiled, and TCRdb retains in-frame clones only, with some absent. The sample yields 150,000 to 200,000 clones, just under 80% seen once. The specimen was PBMCs. The receptors come from a woman younger than 45 in good health and CMV-seropositive.

The chain carries TRBV25-1 and TRBJ1-2; possible D gene TRBD1, 5 bases. In germline, CDR1 is MGHDK, CDR2 SYGVNS. V lost 5 bases to trimming and J lost 1 base, with 5 bases between them. The CDR3 is 12 amino acids. The CDR3 here is CASSQGNYGYTF. CDR3 nucleotides: TGTGCCAGCAGTCAGGGTAACTATGGCTACACCTTC.

The V call is TRBV9, the J call TRBJ2-3; TRBD2 matches 9 bases. The ends lost 6 bases at V and 2 bases at J; junction bases unmatched: 10. Per the germline V gene, CDR1 is SGDLS and CDR2 is YYNGEE. This CDR3 contains 16 residues. CDR3 nucleotide sequence: TGTGCCAGCAACGAGGGAGCTAGCGGGATCACAGATACGCAGTATTTT. Protein: CASNEGASGITDTQYF.

This clone was counted only a few times. The chain has TRBV7-9 and TRBJ2-2, with 7 bases fitting TRBD2. The CDR3 totals 15 residues. CDR1 SEHNR and CDR2 FQNEAQ come from the germline V gene (reference sequence). V shed 5 bases and J 6 bases; nucleotides not matched to a gene: 9. CDR3 amino acids: CASSARDYQAGELFF. The CDR3 DNA is TGTGCCAGCAGCGCTCGGGACTATCAGGCCGGGGAGCTGTTTTTT.

There are a few counts of this clone. The V and J genes are TRBV6-5 and TRBJ2-7; 7 bases are a match to TRBD1. The CDR3 has 14 amino acids. The ends lost 4 bases at V and 3 bases at J; junction bases unmatched: 6. Looked up from germline, CDR1 is MNHEY and CDR2 is SVGAGI. The CDR3: CASSFGQENYEQYF. CDR3 nucleotides: TGTGCCAGCAGTTTCGGACAGGAAAACTACGAGCAGTACTTC.

This chain joins TRBV4-2 and TRBJ2-4, with TRBD1 identical over 7 bases. With V trimmed by 1 base and J by 3 bases, 9 bases remained unmatched. The CDR3 spans 17 residues. Germline CDR1 is LGHNA and CDR2 is YNFKEQ. In DNA form, the CDR3 reads TGTGCCAGCAGCCAAGCTAAAGGGGGCGTGGACAAAAACATTCAGTACTTC. It codes for CASSQAKGGVDKNIQYF.

The V call is TRBV2, the J call TRBJ1-2; 8 bases line up with TRBD1. In germline, CDR1 is SNHLY, CDR2 FYNNEI. The CDR3 extends over 16 amino acids. With V trimmed by 7 bases and J by 4 bases, 14 bases remained unmatched. This chain's CDR3 is CASNEYQTGVSYGYTF. CDR3 sequence (DNA): TGTGCCAGCAATGAGTACCAGACAGGGGTTAGCTATGGCTACACCTTC.

This chain connects TRBV28 to TRBJ2-1; 11 positions agree with TRBD2. J lost 0 bases, V lost 5 bases, and 12 bases had no gene match. The V gene's germline CDR1 is MDHEN and CDR2 SYDVKM. The CDR3 is made up of 19 amino acids. The CDR3 sequence: CASSLNGLAGSSSYNEQFF. In DNA, the CDR3 is TGTGCCAGCAGTCTTAATGGACTAGCGGGCTCAAGCTCCTACAATGAGCAGTTCTTC.

This chain joins TRBV9 and TRBJ1-2; maybe TRBD1 (6 bases). Germline lookup yields CDR1 SGDLS and CDR2 YYNGEE. CDR3 size: 15 residues. V lost 1 base and J 4 bases, leaving 14 bases between the germline ends. The CDR3 bases are TGTGCCAGCAGCGTACCTCCAGGGGAGATCTATGGCTACACCTTC. It codes for CASSVPPGEIYGYTF.

This chain links TRBV10-3 with TRBJ2-1; 10 bases match TRBD1. The CDR3 runs to 17 residues. Germline CDR1 ENHRY, CDR2 SYGVKD. Germline trimming cut 0 bases from V and 2 bases from J; bases unmatched to any gene: 4. The CDR3 sequence is CAISESGTGVPYNEQFF. The CDR3 DNA is TGTGCCATCAGTGAGTCGGGGACAGGGGTGCCCTACAATGAGCAGTTCTTC.

The chain employs TRBV19 and TRBJ1-1; 7 positions match TRBD1. V dropped 4 bases and J dropped 3; count of bases not matched to a gene: 17. The germline CDR1 and CDR2 sequences are LNHDA and SQIVND (reference sequence). This CDR3 has 18 residues. CDR3 amino acids: CASSTHSGQKVWDTEAFF. The DNA for the CDR3 is TGTGCCAGTAGTACCCACTCGGGACAGAAGGTCTGGGACACTGAAGCTTTCTTT.

This clone has only a few counts. The chain carries TRBV4-1 and TRBJ2-6, with D possibly being TRBD1 (6 bases). The CDR3 runs to 16 residues. V gave up 4 bases and J gave up 0 bases, with 10 bases separating them. Germline V CDR1 and CDR2: MGHRA, YSYEKL. In DNA form, the CDR3 reads TGCGCCAGCAGCCCTACAGGGACCTCTGGGGCCAACGTCCTGACTTTC. Its translation is CASSPTGTSGANVLTF.

CDR3 residues: CASSLGSGSHPKYNEQFF. CDR3 DNA: TGCGCCAGCAGCTTGGGAAGCGGGAGCCACCCGAAATACAATGAGCAGTTCTTC. The chain carries TRBV5-1 and TRBJ2-1, with 8 positions matching TRBD2. In germline, CDR1 is SGHRS, CDR2 YFSETQ. The CDR3 covers 18 residues. The V segment lost 0 bases and the J segment 4 bases; nucleotides outside the gene matches: 12.

J is TRBJ1-1 and V is TRBV6-5; D unclear. Germline lookup yields CDR1 MNHEY and CDR2 SVGAGI. Trimming stripped 5 bases from V and 2 bases from J, with 6 bases between. The CDR3 runs 12 residues. CDR3 region: CASSRDNTEAFF. CDR3 nucleotide sequence: TGTGCCAGCAGTCGAGATAACACTGAAGCTTTCTTT.

The chain links TRBV6-6 to TRBJ2-5, with TRBD2 matching 10 bases. Germline V gives CDR1 MNHNY, CDR2 SVGAGI (reference sequence). V was pared by 10 bases and J by 4 bases, with 9 bases of the junction left unmatched. This CDR3 is 14 amino acids long. The CDR3 here is CATQGAGGRETQYF. For the CDR3, the DNA is TGTGCCACCCAGGGAGCGGGGGGGCGAGAGACCCAGTACTTC.

This sequence joins TRBV18 and TRBJ1-3, with TRBD1 matching 11 bases. The CDR3 consists of 14 residues. CDR1 is KGHSH, CDR2 LQKENI, per germline. The V gene end was trimmed by 3 bases and the J gene end by 7 bases; junction bases not matched to a gene: 2. Written as DNA, the CDR3 is TGTGCCAGCTCACCTCGGGACAGGGGGAACACCATATATTTT. This gives the protein CASSPRDRGNTIYF.

The rearrangement joins TRBV9 to TRBJ1-6, with 10 bases identical to TRBD1. The CDR3 has 15 residues. Germline CDR1 SGDLS, CDR2 YYNGEE. Trimming removed 3 bases from V and 7 bases from J; junction bases left unmatched: 4. CDR3 sequence (DNA): TGTGCCAGCAGCGCTTCGGGACAGGGGAATTCACCCCTCCACTTT. Its translation is CASSASGQGNSPLHF.

The J gene is TRBJ1-2, the V gene TRBV5-1; 8 bases are a match to TRBD1. Germline-derived CDR1 and CDR2 are SGHRS and YFSETQ. The CDR3 contains 14 residues. Trimming took 0 bases from V and 8 from J; bases not matched to a gene: 6. The CDR3 region is CASSLAGTGGGYTF. The CDR3 bases are TGCGCCAGCAGCTTGGCGGGGACAGGCGGAGGCTACACCTTC.

The rearrangement uses TRBV10-3 and TRBJ2-1; 7 nucleotides line up with TRBD2. Losses at the gene ends were 10 bases for V and 7 bases for J; bases not matched to a gene: 13. CDR3 length: 14 amino acids. Looked up from germline, CDR1 is ENHRY and CDR2 is SYGVKD. The CDR3 bases are TGTGCCACCCGTCTCGCGGGGGAGTATAATGAGCAGTTCTTC. This encodes CATRLAGEYNEQFF.

This clone was counted only a few times. J is TRBJ1-2 and V is TRBV6-5; the match to TRBD1 covers 8 bases. This CDR3 comprises 15 residues. Germline lookup yields CDR1 MNHEY and CDR2 SVGAGI. V lost 0 bases, J lost 6 bases, and 6 bases stayed unmatched. The CDR3 sequence is CASSYSAGQGHGYTF. Here the CDR3 DNA reads TGTGCCAGCAGTTACTCAGCCGGACAGGGACATGGCTACACCTTC.

This chain connects TRBV2 to TRBJ1-5; D unclear. V shed 4 bases and J shed 6 bases, with 13 bases lying between them. The CDR3 is 14 residues long. Germline CDR1 reads SNHLY; CDR2 reads FYNNEI. The CDR3 nucleotides read TGTGCCAGCAGTGGGGGAGGGAGTACTCAGCCCCAGCATTTT. The encoded protein is CASSGGGSTQPQHF.

The rearrangement joins TRBV6-5 to TRBJ2-1, with TRBD2 matching over 8 bases. V lost 4 bases to trimming and J lost 4 bases; unmatched junction nucleotides: 9. This CDR3 has 16 residues. Germline V gene data show CDR1 as MNHEY and CDR2 as SVGAGI. The CDR3 protein is CASSSRGGRRYNEQFF. The CDR3 DNA reads TGTGCCAGCAGTTCCCGGGGGGGCCGTAGGTACAATGAGCAGTTCTTC.

This clone turned up a few times. This chain joins TRBV5-6 and TRBJ2-5, with TRBD2 matching over 11 bases. Trimming at V came to 2 bases and at J to 1 base, leaving 4 bases not matched to a gene. The CDR3 is made up of 16 amino acids. Looked up from germline, CDR1 is SGHDT and CDR2 is YYEEEE. CDR3 DNA: TGTGCCAGCAGCTTCCCCACTAGCGGGGGCCAAGAGACCCAGTACTTC. Its protein is CASSFPTSGGQETQYF.